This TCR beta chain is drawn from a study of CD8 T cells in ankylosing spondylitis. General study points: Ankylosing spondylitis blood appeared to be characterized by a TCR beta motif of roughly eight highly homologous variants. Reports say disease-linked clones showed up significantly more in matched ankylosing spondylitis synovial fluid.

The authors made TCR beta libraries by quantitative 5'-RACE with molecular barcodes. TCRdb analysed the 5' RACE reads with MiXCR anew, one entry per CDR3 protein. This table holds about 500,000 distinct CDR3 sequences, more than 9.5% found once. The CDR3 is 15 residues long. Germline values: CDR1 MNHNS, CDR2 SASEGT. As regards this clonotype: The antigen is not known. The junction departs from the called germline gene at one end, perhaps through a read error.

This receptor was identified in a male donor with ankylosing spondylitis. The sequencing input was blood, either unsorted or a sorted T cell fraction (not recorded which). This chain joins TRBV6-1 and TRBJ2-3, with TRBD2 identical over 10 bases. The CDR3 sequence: CASREAGGGADTQYF. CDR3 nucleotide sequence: TGTGCCAGCAGGGAAGCGGGAGGGGGGGCAGATACGCAGTATTTT.